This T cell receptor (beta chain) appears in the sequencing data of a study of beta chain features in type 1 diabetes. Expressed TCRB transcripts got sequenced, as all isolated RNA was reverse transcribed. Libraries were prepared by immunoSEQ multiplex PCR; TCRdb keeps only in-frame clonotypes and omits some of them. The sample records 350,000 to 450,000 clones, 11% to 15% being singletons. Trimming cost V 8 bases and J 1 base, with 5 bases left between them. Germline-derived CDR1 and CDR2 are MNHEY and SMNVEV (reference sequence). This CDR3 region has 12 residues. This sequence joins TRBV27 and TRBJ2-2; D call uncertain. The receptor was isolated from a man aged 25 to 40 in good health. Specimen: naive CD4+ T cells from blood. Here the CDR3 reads CASGMNTGELFF. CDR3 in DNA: TGTGCCAGCGGGATGAACACCGGGGAGCTGTTTTTT.